The next 16 T cell receptor beta chains were all read from a single sample in a study of blood T cell repertoires in COVID-19. Clones were sequenced by immunoSEQ multiplex PCR, and TCRdb holds only the in-frame ones, with some missing. The data contain approximately 200,000 clones, roughly 77% of them seen just once; the ten biggest clones take up 10% to 15%. The sequencing input was peripheral blood. Receptors originate from a woman of 80 years or more with COVID-19, enrolled during active disease.

The rearrangement uses TRBV3-1 (or the pseudogene TRBV3-2) and TRBJ1-5, with 8 bases aligning to TRBD1. This CDR3 spans 14 amino acids. Looked up from germline, CDR1 is LGHDT and CDR2 is YNNKEL (reference sequence). Trimming cost V 1 base and J 6 bases; bases outside gene matches: 2. CDR3: CASSQGTGSQPQHF. The CDR3 DNA sequence: TGTGCCAGCAGCCAAGGGACAGGGTCTCAGCCCCAGCATTTT.

The rearrangement links TRBV3-1 (or the pseudogene TRBV3-2) to TRBJ2-5; perhaps TRBD1 as D (6 bases). Trimming took off 6 bases at V and 2 bases at J, with 13 bases between the two ends. Looked up from germline, CDR1 is LGHDT and CDR2 is YNNKEL (reference sequence). This CDR3 is 14 amino acids long. CDR3 protein: CASRRQALQETQYF. For the CDR3, the DNA is TGTGCCAGCAGAAGACAGGCCCTACAAGAGACCCAGTACTTC.

The rearrangement joins TRBV7-3 to TRBJ2-3; D is ambiguous. CDR3 length: 15 amino acids. With 5 bases removed from V and 1 base from J, the gap between germline ends came to 13 bases. Germline CDR1 and CDR2: SGHTA and FQGTGA. As DNA, the CDR3 is TGTGCCAGCAGCCCACATAGTCAGGGCACAGATACGCAGTATTTT. It translates to CASSPHSQGTDTQYF.

J is TRBJ1-1 and V is TRBV27, with D tentatively TRBD1 (6 bases). The CDR3 length is 14 residues. Germline CDR1 and CDR2: MNHEY and SMNVEV (reference sequence). V was trimmed by 3 bases and J by 5 bases, leaving 13 bases between them. This chain's CDR3 is CASSLARGWTEAFF. CDR3 DNA: TGTGCCAGCAGTTTGGCCAGGGGCTGGACTGAAGCTTTCTTT.

The chain joins TRBV6-5 to TRBJ2-7; D is perhaps TRBD2 (5 bases). Germline V gives CDR1 MNHEY, CDR2 SVGAGI. Trimming cost V 7 bases and J 3 bases, with 19 bases left between them. CDR3 length: 15 residues. The CDR3 DNA is TGTGCCAGCACAGAGGGCCCCGGGCAGATCTACGAGCAGTACTTC. Its translation is CASTEGPGQIYEQYF.

This clone was recorded a few times. The rearrangement uses TRBV7-2 and TRBJ2-7; TRBD2 matches at 11 bases. CDR3 length equals 15 residues. J was trimmed by 2 bases and V by 3 bases; bases with no gene match: 3. The germline V gene encodes CDR1 SGHTA and CDR2 FQGNSA. CDR3 sequence: CASSLGLADPYEQYF. For the CDR3, the DNA is TGTGCCAGCAGCTTGGGACTAGCGGACCCCTACGAGCAGTACTTC.

The V and J genes are TRBV11-2 and TRBJ1-3; possibly TRBD1 for D (5 bases). This CDR3 has 15 amino acids. From germline, CDR1 is SGHAT and CDR2 FQNNGV. Trimming left V 5 bases short and J 0 bases short, with 11 bases between. CDR3 in amino acids: CASSPDSFSGNTIYF. In DNA form, the CDR3 reads TGTGCCAGCAGCCCAGACAGCTTCTCTGGAAACACCATATATTTT.

The genes are TRBV20-1 and TRBJ2-7, with 9 positions matching TRBD1. CDR1 DFQATT and CDR2 SNEGSKA come from the germline V gene (reference sequence). The length of the CDR3 is 14 residues. V gave up 3 bases and J gave up 0 bases; unmatched junction bases: 3. The chain's CDR3 is CSASRQGVSYEQYF. The CDR3 region has the DNA TGCAGTGCTAGTCGACAGGGGGTCTCCTACGAGCAGTACTTC.

This clone was seen only a few times. V and J are TRBV19 and TRBJ2-3; TRBD1 agrees at 10 bases. The CDR3 has 16 residues. From germline, CDR1 is LNHDA and CDR2 SQIVND (reference sequence). After removal of 4 bases from V and 3 bases from J, the junction contained 7 bases not matched to a gene. CDR3: CASSTWTGGKTDTQYF. CDR3 bases: TGTGCCAGTAGTACTTGGACAGGGGGGAAGACAGATACGCAGTATTTT.

The genes are TRBV7-9 and TRBJ2-2; D may be TRBD1 (5 bases). Trimming took off 5 bases at V and 5 bases at J, with 18 bases between the two ends. CDR3 length: 16 residues. CDR1 is SEHNR, CDR2 FQNEAQ, per germline (reference sequence). The CDR3 here is CASSPRPLRDTGELFF. The CDR3 DNA follows: TGTGCCAGCAGCCCTCGGCCCCTCAGGGATACCGGGGAGCTGTTTTTT.

The chain combines TRBV6-2 or TRBV6-3 with TRBJ1-2; D gene uncertain. The germline V and J ends were trimmed by 5 bases and 3 bases, with 13 bases remaining between them. The CDR3 spans 14 residues. The germline V gene has CDR1 MNHEY and CDR2 SVGEGT. For the CDR3, the DNA is TGTGCCAGCAGTGGGCACGTTTTGGACTATGGCTACACCTTC. Amino acid sequence: CASSGHVLDYGYTF.

J is TRBJ2-7 and V is TRBV28; D not resolved. V was pared by 6 bases and J by 0 bases, with 6 bases between. CDR1 and CDR2 (germline): MDHEN, SYDVKM. The CDR3 spans 12 residues. CDR3 loop: CASSPYSYEQYF. CDR3 nucleotide sequence: TGTGCCAGCAGCCCCTACTCCTACGAGCAGTACTTC.

This chain uses TRBV6-5 with TRBJ2-7, with 11 bases lining up with TRBD2. In germline, CDR1 is MNHEY, CDR2 SVGAGI. This CDR3 is 15 amino acids long. V lost 7 bases, J lost 3 bases, and 8 bases stayed unmatched. The CDR3 nucleotides are TGTGCCAGCACTTTGACTAGCGGGGTAAGCTACGAGCAGTACTTC. It encodes CASTLTSGVSYEQYF.

The genes are TRBV15 and TRBJ2-1; 11 bases line up with TRBD2. The junction had 4 bases not matched to a gene; V was cut back by 3 bases and J by 3 bases. The germline V gene has CDR1 LNHNV and CDR2 YYDKDF (reference sequence). The CDR3 contains 16 residues. The CDR3 bases are TGTGCCACCAGCAGTCCACTAGCGGGAGACTACAATGAGCAGTTCTTC. Encoded protein: CATSSPLAGDYNEQFF. Based on the CDR3 plus reference TRBV15 and TRBJ2-1, the full variable domain is DAMVIQNPRYQVTQFGKPVTLSCSQTLNHNVMYWYQQKSSQAPKLLFHYYDKDFNNEADTPDNFQSRRPNTSFCFLDIRSPGLGDTAMYLCATSSPLAGDYNEQFFGPGTRLTVL.

This chain connects TRBV18 to TRBJ1-5; no clear D. This CDR3 spans 12 amino acids. Germline CDR1 and CDR2: KGHSH and LQKENI. V was pared by 3 bases and J by 4 bases, with 4 bases between. The CDR3 DNA is TGTGCCAGCTCACCGGAGAATCAGCCCCAGCATTTT. This sequence encodes CASSPENQPQHF. The full variable domain, completed using reference TRBV18 and TRBJ1-5, is NAGVMQNPRHLVRRRGQEARLRCSPMKGHSHVYWYRQLPEEGLKFMVYLQKENIIDESGMPKERFSAEFPKEGPSILRIQQVVRGDSAAYFCASSPENQPQHFGDGTRLSIL.

This clone has a handful of counts. This rearrangement joins TRBV6-6 to TRBJ2-2, with 9 bases fitting TRBD2. Germline loops: CDR1 MNHNY, CDR2 SVGAGI (reference sequence). The CDR3 contains 15 residues. V trimming: 6 bases; J trimming: 6 bases; junction bases outside the gene matches: 8. This CDR3 is CASRRPGLAAGELFF. CDR3 bases: TGTGCCAGCAGGCGACCGGGACTAGCCGCCGGGGAGCTGTTTTTT.